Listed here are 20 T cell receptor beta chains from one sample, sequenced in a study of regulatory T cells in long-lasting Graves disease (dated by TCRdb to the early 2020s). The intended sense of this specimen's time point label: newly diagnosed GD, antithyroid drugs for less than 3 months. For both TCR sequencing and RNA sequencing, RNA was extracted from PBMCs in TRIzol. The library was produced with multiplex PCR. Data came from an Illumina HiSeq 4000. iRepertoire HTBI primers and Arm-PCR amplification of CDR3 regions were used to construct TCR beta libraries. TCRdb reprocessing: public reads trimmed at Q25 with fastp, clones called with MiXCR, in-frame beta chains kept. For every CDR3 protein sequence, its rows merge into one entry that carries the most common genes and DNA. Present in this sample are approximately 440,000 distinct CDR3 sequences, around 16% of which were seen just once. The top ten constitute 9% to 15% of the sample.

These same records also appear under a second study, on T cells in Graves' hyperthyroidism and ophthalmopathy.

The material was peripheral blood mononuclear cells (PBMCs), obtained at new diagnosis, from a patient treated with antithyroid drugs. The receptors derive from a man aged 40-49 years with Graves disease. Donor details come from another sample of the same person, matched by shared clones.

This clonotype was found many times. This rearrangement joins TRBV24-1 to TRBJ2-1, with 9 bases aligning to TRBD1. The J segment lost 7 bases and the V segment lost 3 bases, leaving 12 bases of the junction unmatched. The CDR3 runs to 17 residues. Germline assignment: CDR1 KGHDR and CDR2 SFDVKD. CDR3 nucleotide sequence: TGTGCCACCAGTGATGCTACCCCCGGGACAGGGTTAAATGAGCAGTTCTTC. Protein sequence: CATSDATPGTGLNEQFF.

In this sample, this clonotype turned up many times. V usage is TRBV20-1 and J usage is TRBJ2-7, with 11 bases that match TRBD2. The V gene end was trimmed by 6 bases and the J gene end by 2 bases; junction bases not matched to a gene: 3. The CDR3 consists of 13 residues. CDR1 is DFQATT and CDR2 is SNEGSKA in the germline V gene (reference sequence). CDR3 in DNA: TGCAGTGCCTTGACTAGCGGGACCTACGAGCAGTACTTC. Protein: CSALTSGTYEQYF.

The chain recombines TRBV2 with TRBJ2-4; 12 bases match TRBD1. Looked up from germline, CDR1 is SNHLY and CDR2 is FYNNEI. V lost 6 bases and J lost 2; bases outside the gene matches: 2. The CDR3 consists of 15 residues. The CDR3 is CASRGTGGTKNIQYF. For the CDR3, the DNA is TGTGCCAGCAGGGGGACAGGGGGCACCAAAAACATTCAGTACTTC.

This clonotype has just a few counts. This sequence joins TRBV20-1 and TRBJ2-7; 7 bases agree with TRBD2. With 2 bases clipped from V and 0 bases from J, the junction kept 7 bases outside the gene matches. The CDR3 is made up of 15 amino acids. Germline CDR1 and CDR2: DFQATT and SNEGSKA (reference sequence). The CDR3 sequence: CSARPTSVPSYEQYF. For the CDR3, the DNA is TGCAGTGCTAGACCTACTAGCGTTCCCTCCTACGAGCAGTACTTC.

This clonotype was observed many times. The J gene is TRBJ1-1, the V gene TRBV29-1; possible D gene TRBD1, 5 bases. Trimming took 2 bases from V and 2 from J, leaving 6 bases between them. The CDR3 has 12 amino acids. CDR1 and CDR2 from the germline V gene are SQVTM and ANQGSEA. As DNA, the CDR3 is TGCAGCGTTGAACAGGGAAACACTGAAGCTTTCTTT. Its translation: CSVEQGNTEAFF.

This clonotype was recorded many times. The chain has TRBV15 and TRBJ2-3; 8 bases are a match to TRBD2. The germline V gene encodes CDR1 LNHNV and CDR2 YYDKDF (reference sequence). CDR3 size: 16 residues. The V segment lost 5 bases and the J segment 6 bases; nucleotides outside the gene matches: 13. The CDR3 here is CATSFPKAGVGDTQYF. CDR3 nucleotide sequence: TGTGCCACCAGCTTCCCAAAAGCGGGAGTAGGGGATACGCAGTATTTT.

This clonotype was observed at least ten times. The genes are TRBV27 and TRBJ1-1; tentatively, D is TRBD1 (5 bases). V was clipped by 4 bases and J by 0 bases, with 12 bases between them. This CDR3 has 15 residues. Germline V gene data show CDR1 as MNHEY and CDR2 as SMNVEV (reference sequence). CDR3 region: CASSWGERMNTEAFF. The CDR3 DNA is TGTGCCAGCAGTTGGGGGGAGCGCATGAACACTGAAGCTTTCTTT.

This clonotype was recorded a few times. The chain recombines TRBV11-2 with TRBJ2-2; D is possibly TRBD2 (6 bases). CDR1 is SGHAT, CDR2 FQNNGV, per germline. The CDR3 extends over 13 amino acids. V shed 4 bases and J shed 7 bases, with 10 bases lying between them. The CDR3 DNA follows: TGTGCCAGCAGCTCCGGAGGGGACGGGGAGCTGTTTTTT. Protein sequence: CASSSGGDGELFF.

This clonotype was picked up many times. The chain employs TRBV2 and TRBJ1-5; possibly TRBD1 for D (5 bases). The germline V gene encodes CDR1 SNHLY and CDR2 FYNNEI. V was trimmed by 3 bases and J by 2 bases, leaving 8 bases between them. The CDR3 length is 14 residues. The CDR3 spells CASSEATGNQPQHF. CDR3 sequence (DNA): TGTGCCAGCAGTGAGGCGACAGGCAATCAGCCCCAGCATTTT. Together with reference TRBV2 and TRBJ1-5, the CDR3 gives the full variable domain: EPEVTQTPSHQVTQMGQEVILRCVPISNHLYFYWYRQILGQKVEFLVSFYNNEISEKSEIFDDQFSVERPDGSNFTLKIRSTKLEDSAMYFCASSEATGNQPQHFGDGTRLSIL.

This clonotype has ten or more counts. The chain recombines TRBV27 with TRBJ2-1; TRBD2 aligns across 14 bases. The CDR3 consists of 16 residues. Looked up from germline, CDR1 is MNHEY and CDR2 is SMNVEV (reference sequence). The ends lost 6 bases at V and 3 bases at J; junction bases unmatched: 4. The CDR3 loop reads CASRLGLAGVYNEQFF. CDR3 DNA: TGTGCCAGCAGGCTGGGACTAGCGGGAGTCTACAATGAGCAGTTCTTC.

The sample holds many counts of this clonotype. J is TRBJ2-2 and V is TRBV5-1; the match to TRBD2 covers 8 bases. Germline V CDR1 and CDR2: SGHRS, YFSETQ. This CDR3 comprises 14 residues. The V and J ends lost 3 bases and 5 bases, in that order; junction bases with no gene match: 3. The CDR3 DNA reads TGCGCCAGCAGCTCGACTAGCGCAACCGGGGAGCTGTTTTTT. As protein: CASSSTSATGELFF.

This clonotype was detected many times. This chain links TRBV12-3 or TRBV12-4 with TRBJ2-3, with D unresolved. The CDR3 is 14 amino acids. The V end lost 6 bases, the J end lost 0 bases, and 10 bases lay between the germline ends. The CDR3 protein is CASRLDPSTDTQYF. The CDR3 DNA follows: TGTGCCAGCAGGCTGGATCCTAGCACAGATACGCAGTATTTT.

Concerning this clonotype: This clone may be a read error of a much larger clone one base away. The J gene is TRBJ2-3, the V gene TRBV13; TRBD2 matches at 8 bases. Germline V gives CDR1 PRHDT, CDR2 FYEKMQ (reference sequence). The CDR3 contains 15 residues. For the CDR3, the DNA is TGTGCCGGCAGCCTTAGCGGGAAATTGGCAGATACGCAGTATTTT. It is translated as CAGSLSGKLADTQYF. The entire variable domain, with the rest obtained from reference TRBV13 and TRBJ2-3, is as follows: AAGVIQSPRHLIKEKRETATLKCYPIPRHDTVYWYQQGPGQDPQFLISFYEKMQSDKGSIPDRFSAQQFSDYHSELNMSSLELGDSALYFCAGSLSGKLADTQYFGPGTRLTVL.

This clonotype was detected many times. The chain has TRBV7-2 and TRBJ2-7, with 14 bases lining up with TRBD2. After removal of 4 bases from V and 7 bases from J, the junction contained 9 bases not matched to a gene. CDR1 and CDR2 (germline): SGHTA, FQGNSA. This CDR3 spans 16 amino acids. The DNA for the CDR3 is TGTGCCAGCAGCTCCCCCCGGACTAGCGGGAGGTTTGAGCAGTACTTC. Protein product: CASSSPRTSGRFEQYF.

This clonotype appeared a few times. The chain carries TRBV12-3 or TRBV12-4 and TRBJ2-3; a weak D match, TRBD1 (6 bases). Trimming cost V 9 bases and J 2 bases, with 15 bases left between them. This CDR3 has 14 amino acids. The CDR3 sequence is CASKRDITTDTQYF. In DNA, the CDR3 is TGTGCCAGTAAAAGGGACATAACCACAGATACGCAGTATTTT.

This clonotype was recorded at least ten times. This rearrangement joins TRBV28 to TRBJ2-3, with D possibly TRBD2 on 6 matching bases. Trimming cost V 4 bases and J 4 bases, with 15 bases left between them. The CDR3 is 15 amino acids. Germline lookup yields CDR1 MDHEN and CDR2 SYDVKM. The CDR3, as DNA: TGTGCCAGCAGTTCCCTCGCGGGAAGGGCAGATACGCAGTATTTT. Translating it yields CASSSLAGRADTQYF.

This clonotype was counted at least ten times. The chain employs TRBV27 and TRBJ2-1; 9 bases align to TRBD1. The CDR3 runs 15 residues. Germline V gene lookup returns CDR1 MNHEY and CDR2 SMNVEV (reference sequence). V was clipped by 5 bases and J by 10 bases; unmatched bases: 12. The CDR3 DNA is TGTGCCAGCAGTATACAGGGGGCAGGGGACTGGGAGCAGTTCTTC. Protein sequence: CASSIQGAGDWEQFF.

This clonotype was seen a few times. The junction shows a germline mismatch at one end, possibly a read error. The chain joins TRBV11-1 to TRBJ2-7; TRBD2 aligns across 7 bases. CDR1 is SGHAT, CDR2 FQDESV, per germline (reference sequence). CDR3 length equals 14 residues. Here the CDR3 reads CASSSGLGGDEQHF. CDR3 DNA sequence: TGTGCCAGCAGCTCCGGACTAGGAGGTGACGAGCAGCACTTC.

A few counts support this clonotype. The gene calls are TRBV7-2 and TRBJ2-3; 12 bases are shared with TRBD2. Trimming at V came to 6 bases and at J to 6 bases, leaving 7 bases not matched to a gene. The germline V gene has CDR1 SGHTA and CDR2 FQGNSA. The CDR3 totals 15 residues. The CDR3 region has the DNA TGTGCCAGCAGTACTCTAGCGGGAGGGCTGGATACGCAGTATTTT. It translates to CASSTLAGGLDTQYF.

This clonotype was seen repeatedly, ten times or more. The CDR3 bases are TGTGCCAGCAGAGAAACAGGTTTGGGGGATGAAGCTTTCTTT. This gives the protein CASRETGLGDEAFF. The chain employs TRBV11-2 and TRBJ1-1, with D maybe TRBD1 (5 bases). V was shortened by 6 bases and J by 7 bases, with 18 bases between the two germline ends. CDR3 length equals 14 residues. CDR1 is SGHAT, CDR2 FQNNGV, per germline. Supplemented by reference TRBV11-2 and TRBJ1-1, the full variable domain reads EAGVAQSPRYKIIEKRQSVAFWCNPISGHATLYWYQQILGQGPKLLIQFQNNGVVDDSQLPKDRFSAERLKGVDSTLKIQPAKLEDSAVYLCASRETGLGDEAFFGQGTRLTVV.